This T cell receptor (beta chain) was recorded in a study of Tregs in tolerant kidney transplant recipients. Study-level background: Recipients received nonmyeloablative bone marrow transplants from related graft donors, with transient mixed chimerism. Study results and limitations: Few patients were studied, so findings need validation in larger groups. This study did not directly address biological reproducibility. The most relevant donor-specific Treg TCRbeta repertoire apparently came from expansion with activated donor B cells.

The method was immunoSEQ multiplex PCR; TCRdb's version includes in-frame clones alone and lacks a portion of them. Of around 78,000 clones in the sample, around 93% were seen once. A note on this clone: What it recognizes is unknown.

There are 13 residues in the CDR3. V lost 6 bases to trimming and J lost 10 bases, with 16 bases between them. Looked up from germline, CDR1 is KGHSH and CDR2 is LQKENI. The V and J genes are TRBV18 and TRBJ2-1; D is possibly TRBD1 or TRBD2 (5 bases each). The TCR sequence derives from a human donor who received a combined kidney and bone marrow transplant. The source was Tregs from blood, collected before the transplant. The chain's CDR3 is CASSQGAVMEQFF. The CDR3 DNA follows: TGTGCCAGCTCCCAGGGAGCTGTAATGGAGCAGTTCTTC.